This entry is about one T cell receptor beta chain. The antigen remains unidentified. This sample was included in a study of radiation and T cells in renal cell carcinoma. General observations from the study: Without pretreatment biopsies, baseline tumor clonotype presence was undetermined. From baseline, blood top tumor clonotypes peaked at 2 weeks post-radiation.

From germline, CDR1 is MNHEY and CDR2 SMNVEV (reference sequence). The CDR3 has 13 residues. V dropped 4 bases and J dropped 0 bases, with 7 bases sitting between them. Time point specified: blood 4 weeks post-SBRT, at nephrectomy. Treatment meaning: 15 Gy SBRT to primary tumor, nephrectomy 4 weeks later. Nephrectomy followed 15 Gy stereotactic body radiation by 4 weeks. After SBRT, blood was collected at 2 and 4 weeks, plus baseline. Assay used: immunoSEQ multiplex PCR; TCRdb lists only in-frame clones, some missing. The sample has approximately 85,000 clones; roughly 87% are singletons. The V and J genes are TRBV27 and TRBJ2-7; D remains ambiguous. The specimen comprised blood, sampled from a patient whose treatment included radiotherapy and nephrectomy. The TCR sequence derives from a woman in her 70s with renal cell carcinoma. The CDR3, as DNA: TGTGCCAGCAGTTCCCCCCCCTCCTACGAGCAGTACTTC. This codes for CASSSPPSYEQYF.